One sample yielded the 28 T cell receptor beta chains listed below, sequenced in a study of OX40 agonist ivuxolimab in advanced cancers. This table comes from immunoSEQ multiplex PCR, and its TCRdb copy is limited to in-frame clones, with some not included. The sample carries 73,000 or so clones, 85% recorded once. Sequencing used CD4+ or CD8+ T cells sorted from blood, obtained in a trial of the OX40 agonist ivuxolimab. These receptors originate from an adult with an advanced solid tumor such as melanoma, head and neck, liver or kidney cancer.

This clone was seen a handful of times. This chain joins TRBV7-2 and TRBJ1-1; D ambiguous. Trimming left V 5 bases short and J 2 bases short, with 12 bases between. CDR1 is SGHTA and CDR2 is FQGNSA in the germline V gene. The CDR3 runs 14 residues. CDR3 nucleotide sequence: TGTGCCAGCAGCCCGACCAGGCTTAACACTGAAGCTTTCTTT. Translated: CASSPTRLNTEAFF.

V usage is TRBV18 and J usage is TRBJ1-1; D gene uncertain. CDR1 and CDR2 (germline): KGHSH, LQKENI. Trimming stripped 2 bases from V and 5 bases from J, with 9 bases between. The CDR3 sequence is 13 residues long. The CDR3 DNA follows: TGTGCCAGCTCACCAGGGGAACGGACTGAAGCTTTCTTT. As protein: CASSPGERTEAFF. The entire variable domain, with the rest obtained from reference TRBV18 and TRBJ1-1, is as follows: NAGVMQNPRHLVRRRGQEARLRCSPMKGHSHVYWYRQLPEEGLKFMVYLQKENIIDESGMPKERFSAEFPKEGPSILRIQQVVRGDSAAYFCASSPGERTEAFFGQGTRLTVV.

This clone turned up a few times. The chain has TRBV7-6 and TRBJ2-7, with a possible D match to TRBD1 (6 bases). V was cut by 1 base and J by 5 bases, with 15 bases left in between. The CDR3 loop spans 15 amino acids. The germline V gene encodes CDR1 SGHVS and CDR2 FNYEAQ. CDR3 amino acids: CASSLETGFFHEQYF. DNA for the CDR3: TGTGCCAGCAGCTTAGAAACAGGGTTCTTCCACGAGCAGTACTTC.

The CDR3 DNA reads as TGTGCCAGCAGTTACTCTGGGAATAGCAATCAGCCCCAGCATTTT. Protein: CASSYSGNSNQPQHF. J is TRBJ1-5 and V is TRBV6-5; no reliable D call. The germline V gene has CDR1 MNHEY and CDR2 SVGAGI. This CDR3 contains 15 residues. With 0 bases removed from V and 0 bases from J, the gap between germline ends came to 6 bases.

The chain combines TRBV5-4 with TRBJ2-5, with D hard to call. The V gene lost 0 bases and the J gene lost 5 bases, with 5 bases spanning the gap. This CDR3 comprises 12 residues. From germline, CDR1 is SGHNT and CDR2 YYREEE (reference sequence). The CDR3 reads CASSLDRETQYF. Here the CDR3 DNA reads TGTGCCAGCAGCTTGGATCGGGAGACCCAGTACTTC.

This chain links TRBV5-1 with TRBJ1-4; D remains unclear. V lost 3 bases to trimming and J lost 8 bases, with 14 bases between them. The CDR3 runs 14 residues. Germline V gene sequence: CDR1 SGHRS, CDR2 YFSETQ. CDR3 sequence reads: CASSSGHGGEKLFF. In nucleotides, the CDR3 is TGCGCCAGCAGCTCGGGCCACGGAGGAGAAAAACTGTTTTTT.

The V and J genes are TRBV19 and TRBJ1-2; D gene uncertain. This CDR3 has 17 amino acids. Trimming stripped 6 bases from V and 5 bases from J, with 25 bases between. Germline V gene sequence: CDR1 LNHDA, CDR2 SQIVND (reference sequence). The CDR3 region is CASSTEPTRPLGYGYTF. DNA of the CDR3: TGTGCCAGTAGCACAGAACCCACCCGCCCCCTGGGGTATGGCTACACCTTC.

The genes are TRBV14 and TRBJ1-2; D is unresolved. This CDR3 comprises 13 residues. CDR1 is SGHDN, CDR2 FVKESK, per germline. Trimming removed 4 bases at V and 4 bases at J, with 10 bases between. The CDR3 DNA reads as TGTGCCAGCAGCCGGGAAGGAGTCTATGGCTACACCTTC. This encodes CASSREGVYGYTF. The full variable domain, completed using reference TRBV14 and TRBJ1-2, is EAGVTQFPSHSVIEKGQTVTLRCDPISGHDNLYWYRRVMGKEIKFLLHFVKESKQDESGMPNNRFLAERTGGTYSTLKVQPAELEDSGVYFCASSREGVYGYTFGSGTRLTVV.

The chain carries TRBV5-4 and TRBJ2-2; no clear D gene. CDR1 and CDR2 from the germline V gene are SGHNT and YYREEE (reference sequence). The V end was cut by 0 bases, the J end by 3 bases, with 9 bases between. This CDR3 has 15 residues. Written as DNA, the CDR3 is TGTGCCAGCAGCTTGGGGCCCCCTCACACCGGGGAGCTGTTTTTT. Translating it yields CASSLGPPHTGELFF. Complete variable domain (other parts from reference TRBV5-4 and TRBJ2-2): ETGVTQSPTHLIKTRGQQVTLRCSSQSGHNTVSWYQQALGQGPQFIFQYYREEENGRGNFPPRFSGLQFPNYSSELNVNALELDDSALYLCASSLGPPHTGELFFGEGSRLTVL.

The V and J genes are TRBV10-2 and TRBJ1-1; D not resolved. CDR3 length: 13 residues. With 0 bases removed from V and 0 bases from J, the gap between germline ends came to 2 bases. Per the germline V gene, CDR1 is WSHSY and CDR2 is SAAADI. The CDR3 DNA is TGCGCCAGCAGTGAGTCAGTGAACACTGAAGCTTTCTTT. It translates to CASSESVNTEAFF.

The CDR3 spells CASSRTATYGYTF. CDR3 DNA sequence: TGTGCCAGCAGCCGGACAGCCACTTATGGCTACACCTTC. The chain is built from TRBV11-1 and TRBJ1-2; weak D call: TRBD1 (6 bases). The CDR3 sequence is 13 residues long. Trimming removed 5 bases from V and 5 bases from J, with 12 bases in between. Germline V gene data show CDR1 as SGHAT and CDR2 as FQDESV (reference sequence).

This chain joins TRBV9 and TRBJ2-5, with TRBD2 matching over 7 bases. Losses at the gene ends were 2 bases for V and 2 bases for J; bases not matched to a gene: 6. The CDR3 contains 15 residues. CDR1 and CDR2 (germline): SGDLS, YYNGEE. CDR3 nucleotides: TGTGCCAGCAGCGTTGGAGGACTAGATCAAGAGACCCAGTACTTC. Its protein product is CASSVGGLDQETQYF.

The sample holds many counts of this clone. This chain uses TRBV7-9 with TRBJ1-6, with D unclear. Trimming removed 2 bases from V and 10 bases from J, with 9 bases in between. This CDR3 spans 13 amino acids. Germline V CDR1 and CDR2: SEHNR, FQNEAQ (reference sequence). The DNA of the CDR3 is TGTGCCAGCAGCTTAACGGCTGGGTCACCCCTCCACTTT. It yields the protein CASSLTAGSPLHF.

V usage is TRBV7-6 and J usage is TRBJ2-2; no clear D. The germline V and J ends were trimmed by 5 bases and 5 bases, with 9 bases remaining between them. The CDR3 runs 13 residues. Germline lookup yields CDR1 SGHVS and CDR2 FNYEAQ. The CDR3 is CASSPYNTGELFF. CDR3 sequence (DNA): TGTGCCAGCAGCCCTTACAATACCGGGGAGCTGTTTTTT. The full variable domain, in which reference TRBV7-6 and TRBJ2-2 provide the parts outside the CDR3, is GAGVSQSPRYKVTKRGQDVALRCDPISGHVSLYWYRQALGQGPEFLTYFNYEAQQDKSGLPNDRFSAERPEGSISTLTIQRTEQRDSAMYRCASSPYNTGELFFGEGSRLTVL.

This clone was detected a few times. The CDR3 is CAISEQYEQYF. The CDR3, as DNA: TGTGCCATCAGTGAGCAGTACGAGCAGTACTTC. The chain recombines TRBV10-3 with TRBJ2-7, with D unclear. Trimming left V 2 bases short and J 4 bases short, with 3 bases between. The length of the CDR3 is 11 residues. CDR1 and CDR2 from the germline V gene are ENHRY and SYGVKD.

The V and J genes are TRBV19 and TRBJ2-5; TRBD1 agrees at 10 bases. CDR1 LNHDA and CDR2 SQIVND come from the germline V gene (reference sequence). The CDR3 spans 18 residues. The ends lost 1 base at V and 2 bases at J; junction bases unmatched: 10. The CDR3 here is CASSIAGQGRGLQETQYF. DNA for the CDR3: TGTGCCAGTAGTATAGCGGGACAGGGGAGGGGCCTTCAAGAGACCCAGTACTTC.

The rearrangement links TRBV6-6 to TRBJ2-5; 13 nucleotides match TRBD2. Germline CDR1 MNHNY, CDR2 SVGAGI (reference sequence). The V and J ends lost 2 bases and 7 bases, in that order; junction bases with no gene match: 4. This CDR3 comprises 15 residues. CDR3 protein: CASSYGTSGEGTQYF. DNA of the CDR3: TGTGCCAGCAGTTACGGGACTAGCGGGGAGGGGACCCAGTACTTC.

A note on this clone: This sample includes further DNA sequences coding for the same CDR3. The chain links TRBV18 to TRBJ1-2; a weak D match, TRBD1 (6 bases). Trimming cost V 3 bases and J 8 bases, with 22 bases left between them. The CDR3 has 16 residues. The germline CDR1 and CDR2 sequences are KGHSH and LQKENI. The CDR3 region is CASSPNPRQALKGYTF. CDR3 nucleotides: TGTGCCAGCTCACCGAACCCTCGACAGGCCCTGAAAGGCTACACCTTC. The full variable domain, completed using reference TRBV18 and TRBJ1-2, is NAGVMQNPRHLVRRRGQEARLRCSPMKGHSHVYWYRQLPEEGLKFMVYLQKENIIDESGMPKERFSAEFPKEGPSILRIQQVVRGDSAAYFCASSPNPRQALKGYTFGSGTRLTVV.

This clone was recorded once. This chain uses TRBV4-2 with TRBJ1-4; D unresolved. There are 14 residues in the CDR3. Trimming left V 2 bases short and J 0 bases short, with 4 bases between. Per germline, CDR1 LGHNA and CDR2 YNFKEQ. CDR3 amino acids: CASSQIPTNEKLFF. DNA for the CDR3: TGTGCCAGCAGCCAAATCCCAACTAATGAAAAACTGTTTTTT.

The chain recombines TRBV5-1 with TRBJ2-3; D is undetermined. CDR1 is SGHRS, CDR2 YFSETQ, per germline. CDR3 size: 15 residues. The V end lost 4 bases, the J end lost 0 bases, and 12 bases lay between the germline ends. The DNA of the CDR3 is TGCGCCAGCAGCCTTCAGCAGCTTAGCACAGATACGCAGTATTTT. This gives the protein CASSLQQLSTDTQYF.

The chain carries TRBV7-9 and TRBJ2-5; D may be TRBD1 or TRBD2 (5 bases each). V shed 5 bases and J shed 4 bases, with 17 bases lying between them. The CDR3 is 15 residues long. In germline, CDR1 is SEHNR, CDR2 FQNEAQ (reference sequence). The CDR3 spells CASSPISWGRETQYF. The CDR3 bases are TGTGCCAGCAGCCCGATCAGCTGGGGGAGAGAGACCCAGTACTTC.

The chain is built from TRBV7-2 and TRBJ2-5, with TRBD2 matching 10 bases. CDR1 is SGHTA, CDR2 FQGNSA, per germline. V lost 0 bases and J lost 4; bases outside the gene matches: 14. The CDR3 totals 19 residues. In nucleotides, the CDR3 is TGTGCCAGCAGCTTAGCGCCGGCTAGCGGGGGCCACTTAGGAGAGACCCAGTACTTC. Protein: CASSLAPASGGHLGETQYF.

This rearrangement joins TRBV29-1 to TRBJ2-5, with 8 bases lining up with TRBD1. The J call could be wrong; TRBJ2-7 is a better fit for the DNA end. CDR1 is SQVTM and CDR2 is ANQGSEA in the germline V gene. The CDR3 sequence is 12 residues long. In DNA, the CDR3 is TGCAGCGCCGTGGACAGGGACTACGAGCAGTACTTC. Amino acids: CSAVDRDYEQYF.

The chain has TRBV7-2 and TRBJ2-5; D remains unclear. V was clipped by 5 bases and J by 5 bases, with 6 bases between them. This CDR3 contains 11 residues. Germline-derived CDR1 and CDR2 are SGHTA and FQGNSA. DNA of the CDR3: TGTGCCAGCAGCGCAGCTGAGACCCAGTACTTC. Amino acid sequence: CASSAAETQYF. The full variable domain, its missing parts supplied by reference TRBV7-2 and TRBJ2-5, is GAGVSQSPSNKVTEKGKDVELRCDPISGHTALYWYRQSLGQGLEFLIYFQGNSAPDKSGLPSDRFSAERTGGSVSTLTIQRTQQEDSAVYLCASSAAETQYFGPGTRLLVL.

Regarding this clone: The junction differs from germline at one of its ends, possibly a read error. J is TRBJ2-3 and V is TRBV30, with 12 bases identical to TRBD2. Germline assignment: CDR1 GTSNPN and CDR2 SVGIG (reference sequence). The CDR3 has 13 amino acids. The CDR3 sequence: CAWSDRRLAGGNF. The CDR3 nucleotides are TGTGCCTGGAGTGACCGGCGGCTAGCGGGGGGGAATTTT.

The chain joins TRBV6-1 to TRBJ2-1; no clear D. This CDR3 is built from 13 residues. Germline V gives CDR1 MNHNS, CDR2 SASEGT. V lost 5 bases, J lost 5 bases, and 10 bases lay in between. This CDR3 reads CASSPHRDNEQFF. The CDR3 DNA is TGTGCCAGCAGTCCCCACCGGGACAATGAGCAGTTCTTC.

The chain has TRBV5-4 and TRBJ1-2; TRBD1 might be the D (5 bases). Per the germline V gene, CDR1 is SGHNT and CDR2 is YYREEE (reference sequence). V lost 0 bases to trimming and J lost 4 bases, with 13 bases between them. The CDR3 covers 15 residues. As DNA, the CDR3 is TGTGCCAGCAGCTTGGAATTGGGGCAGAGCTATGGCTACACCTTC. Its translation: CASSLELGQSYGYTF.

The chain's CDR3 is CASSQAPGTGEYEQYF. The CDR3 nucleotides are TGCGCCAGCAGCCAAGCTCCCGGGACAGGGGAGTACGAGCAGTACTTC. V is TRBV5-1 and J is TRBJ2-7; 10 positions match TRBD1. The V gene end was trimmed by 4 bases and the J gene end by 4 bases; junction bases not matched to a gene: 11. Germline loops: CDR1 SGHRS, CDR2 YFSETQ. The CDR3 runs 16 residues.